The 2 T cell receptor beta chains below come from one sample, sequenced in a study of technical replicates of blood from a few donors. Clones were read by immunoSEQ multiplex PCR, and TCRdb kept only the in-frame ones, dropping some. The sample has around 80,000 clones; about 98% are singletons. Sequencing was carried out using T cells isolated from PBMCs. All receptors derive from a human donor in good health.

The chain employs TRBV5-1 and TRBJ2-2; TRBD2 aligns across 9 bases. Germline assignment: CDR1 SGHRS and CDR2 YFSETQ. The CDR3 contains 16 residues. With 1 base clipped from V and 1 base from J, the junction kept 2 bases outside the gene matches. Here the CDR3 reads CASSLMTSGNTGELFF. The CDR3 DNA reads as TGCGCCAGCAGCTTGATGACTAGCGGGAACACCGGGGAGCTGTTTTTT.

The genes are TRBV6-5 and TRBJ2-7, with D unclear. V lost 0 bases, J lost 2 bases, and 11 bases lay in between. CDR3 size: 15 residues. From germline, CDR1 is MNHEY and CDR2 SVGAGI. This CDR3 reads CASSYSRYRTYEQYF. In DNA form, the CDR3 reads TGTGCCAGCAGTTACTCCCGGTATCGTACCTACGAGCAGTACTTC.